Detailed here is one T cell receptor beta chain. This sample was included in a study of blood T cell repertoires in COVID-19. Study as a whole: The United States, Italy and Spain supplied acute and convalescent COVID-19 samples. PBMCs, B-cell-depleted T cells, or T cells were the source of the cDNA or gDNA that made up the material.

Under the authors' procedure: Reference gene primer amplification in the assay estimated nucleated cell counts. TCRdb's copy holds only in-frame clones and misses some; the assay was immunoSEQ multiplex PCR. The V and J calls and clone size come from that table; D and trimming were worked out from the DNA. This table has tens of thousands of clones, approximately 88% appearing once. V trimming: 2 bases; J trimming: 7 bases; junction bases outside the gene matches: 3. The CDR3 totals 15 residues. Germline CDR1 reads MGHRA; CDR2 reads YSYEKL. The receptor was isolated from a man aged 45-65 years with active COVID-19. Material: peripheral blood. The rearrangement joins TRBV4-1 to TRBJ1-6; TRBD1 matches 9 bases. CDR3 nucleotide sequence: TGCGCCAGCAGCCAATGGGACAGGGCCAATTCACCCCTCCACTTT. It translates to CASSQWDRANSPLHF.